Listed here are 9 T cell receptor beta chains from one sample, sequenced in a study of tumor-infiltrating lymphocytes in primary liver carcinoma. Co-extracting RNA and DNA was done with 20-30 mg of unsorted bulk tissue as input. Total RNA (roughly 540 ng) served as template for TCR beta cDNA synthesis primed by a constant-region primer. Slightly modified ARM-PCR with three nested multiplex PCR rounds yielded TCR beta libraries. Running 10 cycles apiece, the first two PCR rounds relied on TRBV1-TRBV30 forward primers together with a C-beta reverse primer. Via MiXCR, TCRdb re-called the multiplex PCR reads, giving one row per CDR3 protein. The repertoire holds approximately 37,000 distinct CDR3 sequences, roughly 69% seen once, with about 16% in the top ten. Specimen: liver tumor tissue from sampling region 4. The subset: tumor region T4, right-lateral pole. These TCRs come from a man between 35 and 55 years old with primary liver carcinoma and hepatitis B virus infection.

Details on this clonotype: The conserved closing phenylalanine or tryptophan is absent in this CDR3, likely reflecting a read error. This sequence joins TRBV11-2 and TRBJ2-7, with TRBD1 matching over 8 bases. The germline gives CDR1 SGHAT, CDR2 FQNNGV. CDR3 length: 16 residues. CDR3 nucleotide sequence: TGTGCCAGGAGCTTAGCAGGGGGCCCCTTTGAATACGAGCAGTACTCC. Its translation is CARSLAGGPFEYEQYS.

The chain links TRBV28 to TRBJ1-1; D not resolved. The germline V and J ends were trimmed by 10 bases and 1 base, with 19 bases remaining between them. From germline, CDR1 is MDHEN and CDR2 SYDVKM. The CDR3 sequence is 15 residues long. The CDR3 nucleotides read TGTGCCATCATCATTGGACGGCCTCGGAACACTGAAGCTTTCTTT. It codes for CAIIIGRPRNTEAFF.

In regard to this clonotype: The CDR3 does not end in the conserved phenylalanine or tryptophan, so this is likely a read error. The chain links TRBV24-1 to TRBJ2-5, with D hard to call. Trimming removed 8 bases from V and 4 bases from J, with 7 bases in between. Germline CDR1 reads KGHDR; CDR2 reads SFDVKD. The CDR3 loop spans 11 amino acids. Written as DNA, the CDR3 is TGTGCCACCACTGTCCGAGAGACCCAGTACTCC. Encoded protein: CATTVRETQYS.

This chain links TRBV30 with TRBJ2-1; D may match TRBD1 or TRBD2 (5 bases each). V shed 3 bases and J shed 8 bases, with 20 bases lying between them. There are 15 residues in the CDR3. Germline V CDR1 and CDR2: GTSNPN, SVGIG (reference sequence). The CDR3 spells CAWSAGTGVLDEQFF. The CDR3 DNA is TGTGCCTGGAGCGCAGGGACGGGCGTACTGGATGAGCAGTTCTTC.

With regard to this clonotype: An end of the junction differs from the germline gene, which may be a read error. The CDR3, as DNA: TGTGTCAGCAGTTTTGGACAGGGAAGAGCTTACGAGCAATACTTC. It codes for CVSSFGQGRAYEQYF. V gene TRBV6-5 combines with J gene TRBJ2-7; 8 nucleotides agree with TRBD1. CDR1 is MNHEY and CDR2 is SVGAGI in the germline V gene. The CDR3 length is 15 residues.

This clonotype was counted ten times or more. The chain uses TRBV11-2 and TRBJ2-1; D might be TRBD2 (6 bases). This CDR3 region has 15 residues. Trimming took off 5 bases at V and 4 bases at J, with 15 bases between the two ends. Germline V gives CDR1 SGHAT, CDR2 FQNNGV. The CDR3 sequence: CASSPLTGVYNEQFF. The CDR3 DNA follows: TGTGCCAGCAGCCCCTTAACGGGAGTGTACAATGAGCAGTTCTTC.

Turning to this clonotype: Given the absence of the conserved phenylalanine or tryptophan at the CDR3 end, a read error is likely. The chain combines TRBV30 with TRBJ2-2; D is perhaps TRBD1 or TRBD2 (6 bases each). V was trimmed by 1 base and J by 7 bases, leaving 16 bases between them. Germline assignment: CDR1 GTSNPN and CDR2 SVGIG (reference sequence). This CDR3 has 15 amino acids. CDR3 nucleotide sequence: TGTGCCTGGAGTGGGGGACTGGGGGGCAACGGGGAGCTGTTTATT. Amino acid sequence: CAWSGGLGGNGELFI.

The chain employs TRBV7-8 and TRBJ2-1; 7 bases agree with TRBD1. The CDR3 loop spans 15 amino acids. V shed 1 base, J shed 2 bases, and the junction held 2 bases outside the gene matches. Germline CDR1 reads SGHVS; CDR2 reads FQNEAQ. The CDR3 sequence: CASSLETGAYNEQFF. The CDR3 coding sequence is TGTGCCAGCAGCTTAGAAACAGGGGCCTACAATGAGCAGTTCTTC.

On this clonotype itself: A read error is likely, as this CDR3 ends without the conserved phenylalanine or tryptophan. CDR3: CASSLRVTNGGSTDTQYL. The CDR3 bases are TGCGCCAGCAGCCTTCGGGTCACTAACGGGGGAAGCACAGATACTCAGTATCTT. The chain employs TRBV4-1 and TRBJ2-3; the D gene is possibly TRBD2 (6 bases). This CDR3 has 18 residues. CDR1 is MGHRA, CDR2 YSYEKL, per germline.